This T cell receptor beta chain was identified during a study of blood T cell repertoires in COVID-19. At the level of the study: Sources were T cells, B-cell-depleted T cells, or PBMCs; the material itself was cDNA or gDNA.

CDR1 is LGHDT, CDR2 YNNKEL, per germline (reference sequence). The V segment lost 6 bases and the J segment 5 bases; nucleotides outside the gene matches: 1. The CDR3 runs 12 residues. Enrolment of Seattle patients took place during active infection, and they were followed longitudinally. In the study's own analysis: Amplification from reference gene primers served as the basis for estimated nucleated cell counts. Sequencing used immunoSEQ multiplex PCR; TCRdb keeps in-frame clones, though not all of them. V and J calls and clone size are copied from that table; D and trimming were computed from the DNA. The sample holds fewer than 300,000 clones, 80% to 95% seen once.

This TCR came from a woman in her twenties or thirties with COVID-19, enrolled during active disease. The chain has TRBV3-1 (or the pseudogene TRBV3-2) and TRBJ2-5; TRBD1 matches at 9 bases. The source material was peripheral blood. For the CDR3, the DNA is TGTGCCAGCAGGGGGACAGGGGAGACCCAGTACTTC. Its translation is CASRGTGETQYF.